This T cell receptor (beta chain) was retrieved from a study of cytomegalovirus exposure and HLA in healthy donors. Study-level background: From donors who were HLA-typed, an early data release held 80 million to 85 million unique TCRs.

Remarks on this clone: The antigen remains undetermined.

General study results and limits: Earlier analysis looked at TCR beta V segments, and most were productive about 87% or about 30% of the time. V- and J-gene trimming of TCR beta was linked (in a later analysis) to a missense DCLRE1C variant.

PCR involved 60 Vbeta and 13 Jbeta primers. Libraries were prepared by immunoSEQ multiplex PCR; TCRdb keeps only in-frame clonotypes and omits some of them. The repertoire has 100,000 to 150,000 clones, more than 65% of them found once; the top ten carry approximately 4.2%. Material: PBMCs. The TCR comes from a male donor in good health and CMV-seropositive.

The CDR3 spells CASSYPTHNEQFF. In DNA, the CDR3 is TGTGCCAGCAGTTACCCCACACACAATGAGCAGTTCTTC. The chain recombines TRBV6-5 with TRBJ2-1; D is uncertain. Germline V lookup: CDR1 MNHEY, CDR2 SVGAGI. The V end lost 2 bases, the J end lost 5 bases, and 7 bases lay between the germline ends. The CDR3 consists of 13 residues.